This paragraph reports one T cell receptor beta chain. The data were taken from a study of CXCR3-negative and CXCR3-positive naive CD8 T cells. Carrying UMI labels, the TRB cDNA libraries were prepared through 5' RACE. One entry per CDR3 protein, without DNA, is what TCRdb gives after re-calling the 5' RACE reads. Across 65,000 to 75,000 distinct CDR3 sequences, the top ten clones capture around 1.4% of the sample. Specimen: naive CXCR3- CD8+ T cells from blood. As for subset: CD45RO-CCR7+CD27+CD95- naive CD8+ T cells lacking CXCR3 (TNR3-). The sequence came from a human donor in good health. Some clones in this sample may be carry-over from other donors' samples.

CDR3 sequence reads: CASSPGTGGAYEQYF. V usage is TRBV27 and J usage is TRBJ2-7; TCRdb reports TRBD1, a call that lacks DNA to check it against. This CDR3 is 15 amino acids long. Looked up from germline, CDR1 is MNHEY and CDR2 is SMNVEV (reference sequence).